This T cell receptor (beta chain) derives from a study of regulatory T cells in long-lasting Graves disease. About this clonotype itself: Antigen unknown.

From germline, CDR1 is MNHEY and CDR2 SVGEGT. The CDR3 runs 16 residues. V lost 0 bases to trimming and J lost 3 bases; unmatched junction nucleotides: 7. Libraries of TCR beta came from iRepertoire HTBI primers plus Arm-PCR of CDR3 regions. TCRdb re-derived calls from the multiplex PCR reads in MiXCR, one entry per CDR3 protein. The table shows about 430,000 distinct CDR3 sequences, with over 14% occurring only once. This sample's time point: newly diagnosed GD, antithyroid drugs for less than 3 months. Preparation of the TCR library used RNA extracted from PBMCs. Study results and caveats: Possibly, too few samples lowered accuracy. Among samples with persistent disease, TRBV28, TRBJ1-2 and TRBJ2-5 were favored.

Another study also made use of these data, one on T cells in Graves' hyperthyroidism and ophthalmopathy.

Sequenced material: peripheral blood mononuclear cells (PBMCs), taken at new diagnosis, from a patient treated with antithyroid drugs. The TCR was taken from a woman aged 40 to 49 with Graves disease. V gene TRBV6-2 or TRBV6-3 combines with J gene TRBJ1-2; 7 bases are a match to TRBD1. The CDR3 DNA sequence: TGTGCCAGCAGTTACTCCAGACAGGGAGATCACTATGGCTACACCTTC. Translation: CASSYSRQGDHYGYTF.